The entry that follows covers one TCR beta chain sequence. As yet, its antigen is unknown. These data come from a study of shared clonotypes between healthy human individuals. Background on the study: Three CD4 naive, three CD4 memory, two CD8 naive and one CD8 memory plate were used per donor. Findings and limits, study-wide: Tissue TCR repertoires likely differ from these blood-only repertoires. Shared across four donors were around 4.7% of the naive CD4 clonotypes. Generation probability values for non-shared clonotypes were lower than those for clonotypes shared by all four donors.

CDR1 SGHRS and CDR2 YFSETQ come from the germline V gene. The CDR3 is made up of 15 amino acids. V lost 3 bases and J 7 bases, leaving 14 bases between the germline ends. Sequencing used immunoSEQ multiplex PCR; TCRdb keeps in-frame clones, though not all of them. The sample has about 960,000 clones; approximately 80% are singletons. This chain connects TRBV5-1 to TRBJ1-6; D unresolved. Sequencing was done on a sample of memory CD4+ T cells sorted from blood. Subset reported: CD45RA-negative fraction. This TCR was sampled from a man aged 18 to 30 in good health. CDR3 DNA: TGCGCCAGCAGCTCCGAGGGCCCTGAGAATTCACCCCTCCACTTT. This sequence encodes CASSSEGPENSPLHF.